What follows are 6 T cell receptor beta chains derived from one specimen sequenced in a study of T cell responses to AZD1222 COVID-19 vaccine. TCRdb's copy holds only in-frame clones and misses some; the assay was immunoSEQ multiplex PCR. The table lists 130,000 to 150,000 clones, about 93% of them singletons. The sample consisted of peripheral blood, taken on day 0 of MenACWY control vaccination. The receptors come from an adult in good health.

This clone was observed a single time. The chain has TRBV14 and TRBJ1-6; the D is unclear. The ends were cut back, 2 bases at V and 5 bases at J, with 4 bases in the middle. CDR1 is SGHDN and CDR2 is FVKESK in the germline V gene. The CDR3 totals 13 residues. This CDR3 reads CASSQQDNSPLHF. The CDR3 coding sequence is TGTGCCAGCAGCCAACAGGATAATTCACCCCTCCACTTT. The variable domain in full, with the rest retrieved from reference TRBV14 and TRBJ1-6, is EAGVTQFPSHSVIEKGQTVTLRCDPISGHDNLYWYRRVMGKEIKFLLHFVKESKQDESGMPNNRFLAERTGGTYSTLKVQPAELEDSGVYFCASSQQDNSPLHFGNGTRLTVT.

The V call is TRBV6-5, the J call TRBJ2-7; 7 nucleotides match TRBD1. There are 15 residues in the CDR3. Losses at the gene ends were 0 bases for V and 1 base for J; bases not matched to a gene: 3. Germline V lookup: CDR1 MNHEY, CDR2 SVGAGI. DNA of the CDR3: TGTGCCAGCAGTTACTCGGGCAGGGGGTCCTACGAGCAGTACTTC. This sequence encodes CASSYSGRGSYEQYF.

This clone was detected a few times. CDR3: CATSDPGRSWEGEQFF. DNA for the CDR3: TGTGCCACCAGTGACCCCGGCAGGTCCTGGGAGGGTGAGCAGTTCTTC. The rearrangement uses TRBV24-1 and TRBJ2-1; 7 positions match TRBD2. Trimming took 4 bases from V and 9 from J; bases not matched to a gene: 14. Germline-derived CDR1 and CDR2 are KGHDR and SFDVKD. This CDR3 has 16 residues.

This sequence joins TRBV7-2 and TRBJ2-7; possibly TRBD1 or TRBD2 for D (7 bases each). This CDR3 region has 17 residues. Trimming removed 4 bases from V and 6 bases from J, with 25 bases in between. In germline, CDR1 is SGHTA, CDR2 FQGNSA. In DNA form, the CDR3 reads TGTGCCAGCAGCTCAGGGGGAAGGGGGGGAGCCCCCCTCGAGCAGTACTTC. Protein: CASSSGGRGGAPLEQYF.

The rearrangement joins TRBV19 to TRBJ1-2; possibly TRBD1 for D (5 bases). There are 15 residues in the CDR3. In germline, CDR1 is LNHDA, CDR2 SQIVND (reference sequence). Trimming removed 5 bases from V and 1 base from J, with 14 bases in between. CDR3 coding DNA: TGTGCCAGTAGTTCGAGGACAACGAATAACTATGGCTACACCTTC. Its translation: CASSSRTTNNYGYTF.

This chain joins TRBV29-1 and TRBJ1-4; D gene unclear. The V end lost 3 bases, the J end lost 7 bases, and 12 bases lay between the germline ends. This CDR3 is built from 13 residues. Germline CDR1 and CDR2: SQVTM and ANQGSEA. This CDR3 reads CSVDSGVGEKLFF. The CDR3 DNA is TGCAGCGTTGACTCGGGTGTAGGTGAAAAACTGTTTTTT.